This T cell receptor (beta chain) is from a study of blood T cell repertoires in COVID-19. CDR3 length: 13 amino acids. The germline V and J ends were trimmed by 5 bases and 4 bases, with 11 bases remaining between them. Sequenced by immunoSEQ multiplex PCR; TCRdb stores in-frame clones only, minus some. Of more than 200,000 clones detected, roughly four fifths appear once; the ten largest clones hold 1.5% to 2%. This TCR was recovered from a man between 60 and 75 years old who had recovered from COVID-19. The sample consisted of PBMCs or T cells enriched from blood (not recorded which). The rearrangement joins TRBV12-3 or TRBV12-4 to TRBJ1-1; D is perhaps TRBD1 (6 bases). The CDR3 sequence: CASSPRGATEAFF. CDR3 nucleotide sequence: TGTGCCAGCAGTCCTCGGGGGGCCACTGAAGCTTTCTTT.